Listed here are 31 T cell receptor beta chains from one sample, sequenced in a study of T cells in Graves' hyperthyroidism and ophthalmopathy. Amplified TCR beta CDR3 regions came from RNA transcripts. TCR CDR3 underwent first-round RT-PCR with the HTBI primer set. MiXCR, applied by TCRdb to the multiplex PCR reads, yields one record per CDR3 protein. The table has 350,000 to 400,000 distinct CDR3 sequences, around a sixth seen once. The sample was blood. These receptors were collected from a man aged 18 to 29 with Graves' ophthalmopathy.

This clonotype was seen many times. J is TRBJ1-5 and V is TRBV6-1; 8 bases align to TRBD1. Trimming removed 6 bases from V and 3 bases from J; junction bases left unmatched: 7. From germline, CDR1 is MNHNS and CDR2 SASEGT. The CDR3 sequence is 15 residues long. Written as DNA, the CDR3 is TGTGCCAGCAGAGACAGGGGAACGATCAATCAGCCCCAGCATTTT. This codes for CASRDRGTINQPQHF.

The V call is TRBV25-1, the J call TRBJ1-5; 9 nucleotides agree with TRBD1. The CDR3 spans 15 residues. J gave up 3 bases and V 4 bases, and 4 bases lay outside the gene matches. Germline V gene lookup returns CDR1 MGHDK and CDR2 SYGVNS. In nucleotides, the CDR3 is TGTGCCAGCAGTGCACAGGGGGCAAACAATCAGCCCCAGCATTTT. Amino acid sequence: CASSAQGANNQPQHF.

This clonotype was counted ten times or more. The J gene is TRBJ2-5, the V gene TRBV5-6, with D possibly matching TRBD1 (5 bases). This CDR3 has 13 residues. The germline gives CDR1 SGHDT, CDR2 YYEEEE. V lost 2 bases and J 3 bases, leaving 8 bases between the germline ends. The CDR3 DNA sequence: TGTGCCAGCAGCTTCAGGGTCAAAGAGACCCAGTACTTC. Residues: CASSFRVKETQYF.

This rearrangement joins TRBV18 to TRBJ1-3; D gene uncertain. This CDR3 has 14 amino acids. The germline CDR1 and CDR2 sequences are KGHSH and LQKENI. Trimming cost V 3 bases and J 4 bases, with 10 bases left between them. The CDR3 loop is CASSPQDGGNTIYF. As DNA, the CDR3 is TGTGCCAGCTCACCGCAAGACGGAGGAAACACCATATATTTT.

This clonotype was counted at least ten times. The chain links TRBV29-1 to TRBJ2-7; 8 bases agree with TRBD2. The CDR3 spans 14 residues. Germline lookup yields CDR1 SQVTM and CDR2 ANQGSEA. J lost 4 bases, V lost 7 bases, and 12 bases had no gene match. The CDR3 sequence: CSARESGGGYEQYF. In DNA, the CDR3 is TGCAGCGCCCGGGAGAGCGGGGGAGGATACGAGCAGTACTTC.

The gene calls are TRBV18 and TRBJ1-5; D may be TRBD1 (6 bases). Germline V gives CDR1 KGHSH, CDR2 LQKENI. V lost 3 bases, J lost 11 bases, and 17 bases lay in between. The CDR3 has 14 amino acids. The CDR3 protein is CASSPNAGVEAQHF. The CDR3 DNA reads TGTGCCAGCTCACCTAATGCAGGGGTGGAGGCCCAGCATTTT.

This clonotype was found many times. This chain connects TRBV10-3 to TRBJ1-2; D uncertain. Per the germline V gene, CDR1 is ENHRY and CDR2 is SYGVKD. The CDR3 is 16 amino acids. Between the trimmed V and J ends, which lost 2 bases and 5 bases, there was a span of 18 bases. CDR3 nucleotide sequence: TGTGCCATCAGTGAGGGCCTTGCTCCCAGTGGGTATGGCTACACCTTC. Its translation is CAISEGLAPSGYGYTF.

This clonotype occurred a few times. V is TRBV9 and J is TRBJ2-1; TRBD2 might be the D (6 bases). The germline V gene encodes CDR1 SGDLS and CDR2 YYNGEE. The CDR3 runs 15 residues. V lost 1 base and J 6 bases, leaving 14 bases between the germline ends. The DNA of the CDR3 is TGTGCCAGCAGCGTAAGTCGCGGGGCGAGCAATGAGCAGTTCTTC. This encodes CASSVSRGASNEQFF.

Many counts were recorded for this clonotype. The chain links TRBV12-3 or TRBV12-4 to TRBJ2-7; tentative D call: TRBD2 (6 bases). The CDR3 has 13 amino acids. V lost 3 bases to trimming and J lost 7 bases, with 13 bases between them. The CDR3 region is CASSLRDAGEQYF. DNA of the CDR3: TGTGCCAGCAGTTTGCGGGACGCGGGGGAGCAGTACTTC.

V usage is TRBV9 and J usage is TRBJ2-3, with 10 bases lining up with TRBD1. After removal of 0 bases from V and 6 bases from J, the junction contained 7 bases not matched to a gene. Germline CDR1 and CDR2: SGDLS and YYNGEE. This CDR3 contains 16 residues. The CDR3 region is CASSVGAGTGADTQYF. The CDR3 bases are TGTGCCAGCAGCGTAGGGGCTGGGACAGGGGCCGATACGCAGTATTTT.

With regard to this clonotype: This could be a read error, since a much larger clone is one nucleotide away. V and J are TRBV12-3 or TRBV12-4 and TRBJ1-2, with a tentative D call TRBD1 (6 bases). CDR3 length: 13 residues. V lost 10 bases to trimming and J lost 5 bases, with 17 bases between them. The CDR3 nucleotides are TGTGCCACCCTCAGGACAGCGGATTATGGCTACACCTTC. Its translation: CATLRTADYGYTF.

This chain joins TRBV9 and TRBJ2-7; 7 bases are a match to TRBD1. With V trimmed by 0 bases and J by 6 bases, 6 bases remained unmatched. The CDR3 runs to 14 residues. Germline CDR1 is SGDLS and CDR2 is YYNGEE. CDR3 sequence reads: CASSVADRFFEQYF. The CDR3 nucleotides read TGTGCCAGCAGCGTAGCGGACAGGTTTTTCGAGCAGTACTTC.

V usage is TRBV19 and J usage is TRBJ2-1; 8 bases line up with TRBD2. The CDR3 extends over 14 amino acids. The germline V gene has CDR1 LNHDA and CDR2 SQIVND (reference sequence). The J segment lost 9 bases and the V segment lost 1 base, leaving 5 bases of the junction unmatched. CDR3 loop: CASSIAGGASEQFF. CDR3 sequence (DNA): TGTGCCAGTAGTATAGCGGGGGGGGCGTCTGAGCAGTTCTTC. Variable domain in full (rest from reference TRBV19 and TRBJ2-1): DGGITQSPKYLFRKEGQNVTLSCEQNLNHDAMYWYRQDPGQGLRLIYYSQIVNDFQKGDIAEGYSVSREKKESFPLTVTSAQKNPTAFYLCASSIAGGASEQFFGPGTRLTVL.

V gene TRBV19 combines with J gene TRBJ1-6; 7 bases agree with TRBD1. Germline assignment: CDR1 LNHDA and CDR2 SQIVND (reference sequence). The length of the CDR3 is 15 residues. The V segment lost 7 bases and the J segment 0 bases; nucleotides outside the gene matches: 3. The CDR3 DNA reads TGTGCCAGTACGGGACAGAGCTCCTATAATTCACCCCTCCACTTT. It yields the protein CASTGQSSYNSPLHF.

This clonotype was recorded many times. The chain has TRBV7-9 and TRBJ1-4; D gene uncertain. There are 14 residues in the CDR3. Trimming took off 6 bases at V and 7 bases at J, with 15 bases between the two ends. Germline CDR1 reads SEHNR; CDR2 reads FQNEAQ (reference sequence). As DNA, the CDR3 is TGTGCCAGCAGGGGAGCGGAAATTGGTGAAAAACTGTTTTTT. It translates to CASRGAEIGEKLFF.

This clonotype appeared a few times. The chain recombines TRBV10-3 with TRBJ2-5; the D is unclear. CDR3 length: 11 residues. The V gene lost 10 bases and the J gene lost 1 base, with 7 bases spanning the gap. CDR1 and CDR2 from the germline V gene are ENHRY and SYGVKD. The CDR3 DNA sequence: TGTGCCACCATGCTCCAAGAGACCCAGTACTTC. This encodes CATMLQETQYF.

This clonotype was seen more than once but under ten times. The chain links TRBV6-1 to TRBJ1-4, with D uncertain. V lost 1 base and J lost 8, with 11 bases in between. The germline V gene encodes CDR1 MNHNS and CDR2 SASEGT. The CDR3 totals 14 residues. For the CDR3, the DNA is TGTGCCAGCAGTGAAGTCGGCAGTGGAGAAAAACTGTTTTTT. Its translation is CASSEVGSGEKLFF.

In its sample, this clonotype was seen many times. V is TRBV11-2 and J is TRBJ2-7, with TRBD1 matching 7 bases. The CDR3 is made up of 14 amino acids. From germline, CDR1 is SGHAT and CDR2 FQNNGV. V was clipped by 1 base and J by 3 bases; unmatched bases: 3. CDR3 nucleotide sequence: TGTGCCAGCAGCTTAGTACAGGGGAGCTACGAGCAGTACTTC. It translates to CASSLVQGSYEQYF.

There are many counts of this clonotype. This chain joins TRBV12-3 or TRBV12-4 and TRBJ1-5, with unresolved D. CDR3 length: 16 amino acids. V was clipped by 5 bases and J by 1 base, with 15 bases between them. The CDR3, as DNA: TGTGCCAGCAGTCCCCCGGGTAGGTTGAGCAATCAGCCCCAGCATTTT. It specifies CASSPPGRLSNQPQHF.

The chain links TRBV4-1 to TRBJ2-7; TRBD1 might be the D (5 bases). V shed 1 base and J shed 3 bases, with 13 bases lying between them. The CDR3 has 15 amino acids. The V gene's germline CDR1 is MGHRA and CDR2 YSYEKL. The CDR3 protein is CASSQVPEQGYEQYF. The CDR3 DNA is TGCGCCAGCAGCCAAGTTCCGGAGCAGGGCTACGAGCAGTACTTC.

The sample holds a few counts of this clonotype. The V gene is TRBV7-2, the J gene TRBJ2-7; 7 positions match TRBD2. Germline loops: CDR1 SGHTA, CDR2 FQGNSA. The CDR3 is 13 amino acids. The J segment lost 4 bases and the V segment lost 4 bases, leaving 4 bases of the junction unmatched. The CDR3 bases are TGTGCCAGCAGCTCCCGACTAGCTTACGAGCAGTACTTC. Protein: CASSSRLAYEQYF.

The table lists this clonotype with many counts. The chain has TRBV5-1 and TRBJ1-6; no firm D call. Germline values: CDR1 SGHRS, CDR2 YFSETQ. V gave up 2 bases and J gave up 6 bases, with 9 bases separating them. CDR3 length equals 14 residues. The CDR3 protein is CASSFYGSNSPLHF. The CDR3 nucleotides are TGCGCCAGCAGCTTTTATGGCAGTAATTCACCCCTCCACTTT.

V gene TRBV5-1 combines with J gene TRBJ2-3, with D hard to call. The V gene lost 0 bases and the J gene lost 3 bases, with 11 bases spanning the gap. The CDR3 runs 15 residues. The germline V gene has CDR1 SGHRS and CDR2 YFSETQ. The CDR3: CASSLALVETDTQYF. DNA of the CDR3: TGCGCCAGCAGCTTGGCGTTAGTAGAAACAGATACGCAGTATTTT.

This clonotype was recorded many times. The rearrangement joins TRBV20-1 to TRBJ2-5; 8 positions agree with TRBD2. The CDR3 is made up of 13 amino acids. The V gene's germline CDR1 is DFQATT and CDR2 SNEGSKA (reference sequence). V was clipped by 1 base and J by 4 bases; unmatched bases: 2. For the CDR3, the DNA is TGCAGTGCTAGAGCGGGGGGGCTAGAGACCCAGTACTTC. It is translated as CSARAGGLETQYF.

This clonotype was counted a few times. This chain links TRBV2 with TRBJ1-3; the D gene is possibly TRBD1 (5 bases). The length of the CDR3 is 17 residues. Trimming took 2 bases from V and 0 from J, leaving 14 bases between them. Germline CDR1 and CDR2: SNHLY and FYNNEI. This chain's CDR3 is CASSEWARGLSGNTIYF. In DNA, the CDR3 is TGTGCCAGCAGTGAATGGGCGAGGGGCCTCTCTGGAAACACCATATATTTT.

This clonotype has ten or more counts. The CDR3 is CASSPGQERSGAGELFF. Written as DNA, the CDR3 is TGTGCCAGCAGCCCTGGACAGGAACGGTCTGGGGCCGGGGAGCTGTTTTTT. The chain recombines TRBV2 with TRBJ2-2, with 7 nucleotides matching TRBD1. The germline V gene has CDR1 SNHLY and CDR2 FYNNEI. Losses at the gene ends were 6 bases for V and 6 bases for J; bases not matched to a gene: 16. The CDR3 covers 17 residues.

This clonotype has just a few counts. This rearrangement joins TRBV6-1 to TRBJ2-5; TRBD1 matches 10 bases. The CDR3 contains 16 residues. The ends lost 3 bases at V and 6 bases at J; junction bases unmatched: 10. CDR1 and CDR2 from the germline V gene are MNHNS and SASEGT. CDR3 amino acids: CASSEADRGSLKTQYF. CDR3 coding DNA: TGTGCCAGCAGTGAGGCGGACAGGGGGTCATTGAAGACCCAGTACTTC.

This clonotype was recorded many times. CDR3 nucleotides: TGTGCCAGCAGTGTAGCACAGGGAATTGTGTCCTACGAGCAGTACTTC. This translates into CASSVAQGIVSYEQYF. The chain couples TRBV2 to TRBJ2-7; D perhaps matches TRBD1 (6 bases). Trimming removed 4 bases at V and 1 base at J, with 17 bases between. Germline CDR1 and CDR2: SNHLY and FYNNEI. The CDR3 runs 16 residues.

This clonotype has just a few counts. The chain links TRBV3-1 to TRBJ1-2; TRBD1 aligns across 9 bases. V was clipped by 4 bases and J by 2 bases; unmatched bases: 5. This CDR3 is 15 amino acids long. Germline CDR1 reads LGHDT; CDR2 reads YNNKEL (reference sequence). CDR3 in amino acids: CASSRATGGNYGYTF. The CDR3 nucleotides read TGTGCCAGCAGCCGGGCCACAGGGGGCAACTATGGCTACACCTTC.

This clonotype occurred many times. The CDR3 nucleotides are TGTGCCAGCAGCCAAGCGGGCGGGGCAGGGGGCTATGGCTACACCTTC. Translation gives CASSQAGGAGGYGYTF. V usage is TRBV2 and J usage is TRBJ1-2; 7 bases are a match to TRBD1. This CDR3 comprises 16 residues. The ends lost 6 bases at V and 4 bases at J; junction bases unmatched: 14. Germline V gene data show CDR1 as SNHLY and CDR2 as FYNNEI. Filled out from reference TRBV2 and TRBJ1-2, the complete variable domain reads EPEVTQTPSHQVTQMGQEVILRCVPISNHLYFYWYRQILGQKVEFLVSFYNNEISEKSEIFDDQFSVERPDGSNFTLKIRSTKLEDSAMYFCASSQAGGAGGYGYTFGSGTRLTVV.

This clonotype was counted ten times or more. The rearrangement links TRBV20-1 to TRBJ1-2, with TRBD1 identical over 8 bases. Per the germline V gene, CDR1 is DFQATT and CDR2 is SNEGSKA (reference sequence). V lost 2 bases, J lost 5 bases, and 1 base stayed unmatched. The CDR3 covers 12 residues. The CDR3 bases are TGCAGTGCTAGAACAGGGGGGTATGGCTACACCTTC. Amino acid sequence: CSARTGGYGYTF.